This T cell receptor (beta chain) was captured by sequencing in a study of vaccination and CD4 T cells after COVID-19 (dated by TCRdb to between 2021 and 2024). With regard to the full study: SARS-CoV-2 positivity had been established in the convalescent patients by nasal swab PCR, and mild disease was recorded in roughly 10 of these patients and severe disease in one. Six males and four females were included in the convalescent cohort, with two Hispanic individuals, seven Caucasians, two Asians and one multiracial person represented. Participants got two doses of the Pfizer-BioNTech BNT162b2 vaccine (n=8) or two doses of the Moderna mRNA-1273 vaccine (n=2). Post-COVID blood samples from convalescent patients were collected a median of roughly 100 days after diagnosis, with a range of about 35 to 161 days. The time from the second vaccine dose to post-vaccine blood sampling had a median of 72 days and ranged from 14 to 241 days. For stimulating the cultures, overlapping spike peptide pools were used, derived from SARS-CoV-2 as well as from the common cold coronaviruses HCoV-NL63, HCoV-OC43 and HCoV-229E. Control cultures used a CEFX viral epitope pool as positive control, an HIV-1 Nef peptide pool as negative control, or no peptide. In roughly 11 COVID-19 convalescent patients and 4 infection-naive healthy vaccine recipients, the spike-specific CD4+ TCR repertoire before mRNA vaccination was compared with the repertoire after mRNA vaccination. Findings and caveats that apply to the study as a whole: In convalescent patients, nearly all vaccine-specific clones (304 of 307) were found to be mono-reactive for SARS-CoV-2 spike rather than cross-reactive with common cold coronaviruses. Only a relatively small number of convalescent patients were included in the study, and early timepoints following natural infection were not analyzed. An increase in the median number of SARS-CoV-2-reactive clonotypes from more than 20 after infection to roughly 39 after vaccination was observed, but the change was not found to be significant. Among convalescent patients, a median about 86% of the SARS-CoV-2-reactive clones seen after vaccination appeared only after vaccination, which suggests priming specific to the vaccine.

This clonotype was seen more than once but under ten times. What antigen it recognizes has not been identified. The record has no base qualities; no much larger clone is one base away. The library was prepared using PCR. DNA from cultured CD4+ T cells was subjected to TCR sequencing with the Oncomine TCR Beta short-read assay at the Johns Hopkins FTIC core. The QIAamp micro DNA kit was used to extract genomic DNA from the cultured CD4+ T cells. The Oncomine TCR Beta libraries from cultured CD4+ T cells were pooled using unique dual indexes and then sequenced on an Illumina iSeq 100. On the study's bioinformatics: Non-productive sequences were removed, and CDR3s that did not start with C, did not end with F or W, or were shorter than 7 amino acids were discarded. The MANAFEST web application was used to identify antigen-specific clonotypes by comparing peptide-stimulated wells against reference wells and other culture wells. For a clone to be called positive, the clone needed an FDR below 0.05, an odds ratio above 5, and a productive frequency above 0.1% in at least two of three replicate wells. Cross-reactive clonotypes were defined as significantly expanded in both SARS-CoV-2 spike wells and at least one common cold coronavirus spike condition. Similarity between CDR3 sequences was evaluated in R version 3.6.1 using Levenshtein distances (stringdist) and unrooted phylogenetic trees (ape). TCRdb handled the public reads itself, with Q25 trimming in fastp and clone calling in MiXCR, and kept productive beta chains. Entries that share a CDR3 protein sequence are merged under the most common genes and DNA. The authors' filters were not applied to this entry. This sample holds some 12,000 distinct CDR3 sequences; roughly 66% were observed only once. In total, the top ten clones hold just over 7% of the sample.

Relative to germline, V is missing 4 bases and J is missing 5 bases, with 6 bases of the junction outside any gene match. From cysteine to phenylalanine, the CDR3 is 15 amino acids long. Only the CDR3 region is kept as DNA, spanning 45 bases read in frame from base 1. The CDR1 and CDR2 encoded by the germline V gene are SGHRS and YFSETQ. This specimen's treatment or condition label, per the study, means: roughly 11-day PBMC culture with coronavirus spike peptide pools or control peptides (ViraFEST assay). The study used the ViraFEST assay, which expanded antigen-specific T cells with peptide pools and then identified expanded clonotypes by TCR sequencing. Positive SARS-CoV-2 PCR tests in the convalescent patients dated from March to December 2020, before Alpha, Beta and Delta variants emerged in the United States. Over 1.5 million PBMCs per well were cultured in IMDM with approximately 5.5% human AB serum and approximately 9.1 IU/ml IL-2, plus 10 ug/ml peptide pools. Half of the culture medium was replaced with fresh IL-2-containing medium on days 3 and 7. Once the cells had been in culture for roughly 11 days, the EasySep CD4+ T cell isolation kit was used to isolate CD4+ T cells by negative selection. Ficoll-Paque Plus gradient centrifugation was used to isolate PBMCs from whole blood, and the isolated PBMCs were then either used fresh or cryopreserved at -140C. Triplicate wells were generally used for each culture condition.

The TCR was taken from a human donor who had recovered from COVID-19. The V and J genes are TRBV5-1 and TRBJ1-5, with 10 bases in between that match TRBD1. The material sequenced was CD4+ T cells from blood, cultured in vitro, taken before SARS-CoV-2 vaccination. CDR3 reads: CASSPGGTGDQPQHF. The DNA sequence is as follows: TGCGCCAGCAGCCCGGGGGGGACAGGGGATCAGCCCCAGCATTTT.